Sequencing of this T cell receptor (beta chain) was carried out in a study of beta chain features in type 1 diabetes. What was sequenced were expressed TCRB transcripts, since all of the isolated RNA had been reverse transcribed. Sequenced by immunoSEQ multiplex PCR; TCRdb stores in-frame clones only, minus some. The profile shows 600,000 or so clones, 11% to 15% of them singletons. Only a few counts were recorded for this clone. The antigen is undetermined. The sample has other DNA sequences that encode this CDR3 too. Germline V gene sequence: CDR1 MNHEY, CDR2 SVGAGI. Between the trimmed V and J ends, which lost 0 bases and 10 bases, there was a span of 6 bases. The CDR3 totals 12 residues. Study observations and caveats: Patients with Type 1 diabetes showed moderately but significantly shorter TCRB CDR3s in all four CD4+ subsets.

The rearrangement links TRBV6-5 to TRBJ1-4; D unclear. This sequence was found in a man aged 18-30 years with type 1 diabetes. What was sequenced was naive CD4+ T cells from blood. The CDR3 region has the DNA TGTGCCAGCAGTTACTCGAGAGGAAAACTGTTTTTT. Its translation: CASSYSRGKLFF.